The 27 T cell receptor beta chains below all came from one sample that was sequenced in a study of graft-versus-host responses after intestinal transplantation. Antigens for these TCRs are unknown. The table came from immunoSEQ multiplex PCR; TCRdb's copy has only in-frame clones and leaves some out. The sample has 80,000 to 100,000 clones, around 90% seen once. Sequencing was performed on unstimulated CD4+ T cells sorted from spleen or lymph node cells, taken before intestinal transplant. The origin of the receptors is a human donor who received an intestinal transplant.

The CDR3 loop is CATSPRTEGEQYF. The DNA for the CDR3 is TGTGCCACCAGCCCGAGGACAGAAGGGGAGCAGTACTTC. The chain uses TRBV15 and TRBJ2-7; weak D call: TRBD1 (6 bases). The CDR3 contains 13 residues. Germline lookup yields CDR1 LNHNV and CDR2 YYDKDF (reference sequence). V shed 5 bases and J shed 7 bases, with 15 bases lying between them.

J is TRBJ1-4 and V is TRBV19; tentatively, D is TRBD1 (6 bases). The germline V gene encodes CDR1 LNHDA and CDR2 SQIVND (reference sequence). V lost 9 bases, J lost 8 bases, and 16 bases lay in between. There are 13 residues in the CDR3. The CDR3, as DNA: TGTGCCAGCTCTCGGGACATCTGGGAAAAACTGTTTTTT. This encodes CASSRDIWEKLFF.

The chain combines TRBV28 with TRBJ2-7, with TRBD1 matching 8 bases. V shed 6 bases, J shed 2 bases, and the junction held 6 bases outside the gene matches. The CDR3 runs to 14 residues. CDR1 is MDHEN, CDR2 SYDVKM, per germline. Here the CDR3 reads CASSQKTGAYEQYF. DNA for the CDR3: TGTGCCAGCAGCCAAAAGACAGGGGCCTACGAGCAGTACTTC. The whole variable domain, filled in from reference TRBV28 and TRBJ2-7, reads DVKVTQSSRYLVKRTGEKVFLECVQDMDHENMFWYRQDPGLGLRLIYFSYDVKMKEKGDIPEGYSVSREKKERFSLILESASTNQTSMYLCASSQKTGAYEQYFGPGTRLTVT.

This rearrangement joins TRBV7-2 to TRBJ1-5; D uncertain. V lost 2 bases, J lost 6 bases, and 14 bases lay in between. This CDR3 has 15 amino acids. Germline values: CDR1 SGHTA, CDR2 FQGNSA. In DNA form, the CDR3 reads TGTGCCAGCAGCTTATCCCCCTCCACGGGTCAGCCCCAGCATTTT. Protein: CASSLSPSTGQPQHF. Filled out from reference TRBV7-2 and TRBJ1-5, the complete variable domain reads GAGVSQSPSNKVTEKGKDVELRCDPISGHTALYWYRQSLGQGLEFLIYFQGNSAPDKSGLPSDRFSAERTGGSVSTLTIQRTQQEDSAVYLCASSLSPSTGQPQHFGDGTRLSIL.

The genes are TRBV6-5 and TRBJ2-3; D not resolved. V was trimmed by 3 bases and J by 2 bases, leaving 12 bases between them. CDR3 size: 15 residues. Germline-derived CDR1 and CDR2 are MNHEY and SVGAGI. CDR3 nucleotides: TGTGCCAGCAGTTATGGCGGCGGAATCACAGATACGCAGTATTTT. This encodes CASSYGGGITDTQYF.

This clone was picked up one time. This chain joins TRBV27 and TRBJ1-3, with TRBD1 as a possible D gene (6 bases). V was pared by 6 bases and J by 1 base, with 22 bases between. The CDR3 has 18 amino acids. Germline values: CDR1 MNHEY, CDR2 SMNVEV (reference sequence). CDR3 nucleotide sequence: TGTGCCAGCAGCCTATCGGCGGACAGAAAACATTCTGGAAACACCATATATTTT. It is translated as CASSLSADRKHSGNTIYF.

This chain uses TRBV10-3 with TRBJ2-1, with TRBD2 matching over 8 bases. CDR3 length: 15 amino acids. Looked up from germline, CDR1 is ENHRY and CDR2 is SYGVKD. V gave up 5 bases and J gave up 1 base; unmatched junction bases: 4. The CDR3 nucleotides are TGTGCCATCAGTCCTACTAGCGGTTCCTACAATGAGCAGTTCTTC. Encoded protein: CAISPTSGSYNEQFF.

CDR3 sequence reads: CASSLVLLDRDRDSEAFF. For the CDR3, the DNA is TGTGCCAGCAGCTTAGTCCTCCTTGACCGGGACAGGGATTCGGAAGCTTTCTTT. The chain has TRBV11-3 and TRBJ1-1; 9 positions match TRBD1. This CDR3 has 18 residues. Germline V gene sequence: CDR1 SGHNT, CDR2 YENEEA. V shed 1 base and J 8 bases; nucleotides not matched to a gene: 17. The full variable domain, its missing parts supplied by reference TRBV11-3 and TRBJ1-1, is EAGVVQSPRYKIIEKKQPVAFWCNPISGHNTLYWYLQNLGQGPELLIRYENEEAVDDSQLPKDRFSAERLKGVDSTLKIQPAELGDSAVYLCASSLVLLDRDRDSEAFFGQGTRLTVV.

V usage is TRBV18 and J usage is TRBJ2-1, with 8 positions matching TRBD1. In germline, CDR1 is KGHSH, CDR2 LQKENI. CDR3 size: 16 residues. V trimming: 4 bases; J trimming: 7 bases; junction bases outside the gene matches: 12. CDR3 DNA: TGTGCCAGCTCACGGCCCGGACAGGGAAATAGGAATGAGCAGTTCTTC. It codes for CASSRPGQGNRNEQFF.

The rearrangement joins TRBV5-1 to TRBJ1-6; D unclear. V lost 0 bases and J 7 bases, leaving 11 bases between the germline ends. This CDR3 contains 15 residues. Germline lookup yields CDR1 SGHRS and CDR2 YFSETQ. The CDR3 bases are TGCGCCAGCAGCTTGGGAATGATGGCCAATTCACCCCTCCACTTT. It encodes CASSLGMMANSPLHF.

The CDR3 coding sequence is TGTGCCAGCAGGGGGGGAAGCTCCTATAATTCACCCCTCCACTTT. Protein product: CASRGGSSYNSPLHF. J is TRBJ1-6 and V is TRBV2, with D possibly matching TRBD1 (5 bases). This CDR3 spans 15 amino acids. Germline loops: CDR1 SNHLY, CDR2 FYNNEI. V was pared by 6 bases and J by 0 bases, with 9 bases between.

This chain links TRBV5-4 with TRBJ2-1; 9 positions agree with TRBD1. V dropped 2 bases and J dropped 4; count of bases not matched to a gene: 10. This CDR3 region has 17 residues. Germline V lookup: CDR1 SGHNT, CDR2 YYREEE (reference sequence). The CDR3 reads CASSLPWTGAPYNEQFF. CDR3 sequence (DNA): TGTGCCAGCAGCTTACCCTGGACAGGGGCTCCATACAATGAGCAGTTCTTC.

V is TRBV5-1 and J is TRBJ2-2; tentative D call: TRBD2 (5 bases). This CDR3 spans 15 amino acids. V dropped 0 bases and J dropped 7 bases, with 13 bases sitting between them. Per germline, CDR1 SGHRS and CDR2 YFSETQ. CDR3 loop: CASSLGAGVDGELFF. Here the CDR3 DNA reads TGCGCCAGCAGCTTGGGGGCCGGGGTTGACGGGGAGCTGTTTTTT.

The J gene is TRBJ1-1, the V gene TRBV19; weak D call: TRBD1 (6 bases). The CDR3 has 13 residues. V was trimmed by 6 bases and J by 5 bases, leaving 13 bases between them. Germline CDR1 and CDR2: LNHDA and SQIVND (reference sequence). As DNA, the CDR3 is TGTGCCAGTAGGGGCACAGGGACGACTGAAGCTTTCTTT. Translating it yields CASRGTGTTEAFF. The entire variable domain, with the rest obtained from reference TRBV19 and TRBJ1-1, is as follows: DGGITQSPKYLFRKEGQNVTLSCEQNLNHDAMYWYRQDPGQGLRLIYYSQIVNDFQKGDIAEGYSVSREKKESFPLTVTSAQKNPTAFYLCASRGTGTTEAFFGQGTRLTVV.

The chain carries TRBV6-5 and TRBJ2-1, with 9 bases fitting TRBD1. The CDR3 has 15 amino acids. The V and J ends lost 6 bases and 5 bases, in that order; junction bases with no gene match: 8. Germline V gene data show CDR1 as MNHEY and CDR2 as SVGAGI. The CDR3, as DNA: TGTGCCAGCAGGCTCGTGGGGACAGGGAACAATGAGCAGTTCTTC. Amino acid sequence: CASRLVGTGNNEQFF.

The rearrangement joins TRBV7-8 to TRBJ2-7; 13 nucleotides line up with TRBD2. The V and J ends lost 5 bases and 6 bases, in that order; junction bases with no gene match: 13. This CDR3 region has 17 residues. Germline V lookup: CDR1 SGHVS, CDR2 FQNEAQ. This CDR3 reads CASSPLATSGGAREQYF. The CDR3 DNA reads as TGTGCCAGCAGCCCGCTTGCTACTAGCGGGGGGGCCCGCGAGCAGTACTTC.

The chain has TRBV18 and TRBJ2-7; weak D call: TRBD1 (6 bases). The V end was cut by 4 bases, the J end by 0 bases, with 13 bases between. The germline CDR1 and CDR2 sequences are KGHSH and LQKENI. This CDR3 contains 15 residues. The CDR3 DNA follows: TGTGCCAGCTCACGGCTTCAGGGGAGCTCCTACGAGCAGTACTTC. Translated, it gives CASSRLQGSSYEQYF.

This rearrangement joins TRBV4-2 to TRBJ1-4, with TRBD1 matching over 7 bases. The V gene end was trimmed by 1 base and the J gene end by 6 bases; junction bases not matched to a gene: 11. The CDR3 consists of 17 residues. Germline CDR1 and CDR2: LGHNA and YNFKEQ. The CDR3 here is CASSQVGGGQLDEKLFF. For the CDR3, the DNA is TGTGCCAGCAGCCAAGTAGGGGGCGGACAGTTAGATGAAAAACTGTTTTTT.

This clone was seen only once. The CDR3 DNA sequence: TGTGCCAGCAGTTACTCGGGGCTTAGCAATCAGCCCCAGCATTTT. This sequence encodes CASSYSGLSNQPQHF. J is TRBJ1-5 and V is TRBV6-5; maybe TRBD1 (5 bases). V shed 0 bases and J shed 0 bases, with 6 bases lying between them. Germline CDR1 is MNHEY and CDR2 is SVGAGI. The CDR3 covers 15 residues.

This rearrangement joins TRBV27 to TRBJ2-3; possibly TRBD2 for D (6 bases). Trimming took 0 bases from V and 8 from J, leaving 12 bases between them. CDR1 is MNHEY, CDR2 SMNVEV, per germline (reference sequence). This CDR3 comprises 14 residues. The CDR3 DNA sequence: TGTGCCAGCAGTTTATCCGGGACTCCCGGTACGCAGTATTTT. Protein: CASSLSGTPGTQYF.

The gene calls are TRBV4-1 and TRBJ1-1; no definite D call. CDR1 MGHRA and CDR2 YSYEKL come from the germline V gene. The CDR3 length is 11 residues. Trimming removed 0 bases from V and 8 bases from J, with 4 bases in between. The DNA of the CDR3 is TGCGCCAGCAGCCAAGACCGGGAAGCTTTCTTT. It is translated as CASSQDREAFF.

The chain employs TRBV5-1 and TRBJ2-3, with 9 positions matching TRBD2. Germline CDR1 reads SGHRS; CDR2 reads YFSETQ. J gave up 0 bases and V 0 bases, and 2 bases lay outside the gene matches. This CDR3 comprises 16 residues. DNA of the CDR3: TGCGCCAGCAGCTTGGGCGGGGGGGCGAGCACAGATACGCAGTATTTT. Translating gives CASSLGGGASTDTQYF.

The rearrangement links TRBV4-1 to TRBJ1-1; D is possibly TRBD1 (6 bases). This CDR3 has 17 amino acids. The V gene's germline CDR1 is MGHRA and CDR2 YSYEKL. Trimming removed 7 bases from V and 4 bases from J, with 25 bases in between. CDR3 protein: CASNPRLETGRFTEAFF. As DNA, the CDR3 is TGCGCCAGCAATCCCAGACTCGAAACAGGGCGGTTCACTGAAGCTTTCTTT.

This clone was seen just once. The V call is TRBV28, the J call TRBJ1-5; TRBD1 agrees at 8 bases. V shed 4 bases, J shed 6 bases, and the junction held 5 bases outside the gene matches. Germline values: CDR1 MDHEN, CDR2 SYDVKM. The CDR3 is 14 residues long. The CDR3 DNA reads TGTGCCAGCAGTTCAGGGGGCGAGGGTCAGCCCCAGCATTTT. Translating gives CASSSGGEGQPQHF.

The V and J genes are TRBV30 and TRBJ1-2; D not certain. There are 14 residues in the CDR3. V was cut by 3 bases and J by 7 bases, with 18 bases left in between. In germline, CDR1 is GTSNPN, CDR2 SVGIG (reference sequence). The chain's CDR3 is CAWSPQPPFSGYTF. The CDR3 DNA reads TGTGCCTGGAGCCCACAACCACCCTTTTCTGGCTACACCTTC.

This clone was observed a few times. V is TRBV5-4 and J is TRBJ2-7, with D possibly being TRBD1 (7 bases). Trimming took 1 base from V and 4 from J, leaving 12 bases between them. The CDR3 is made up of 14 amino acids. In germline, CDR1 is SGHNT, CDR2 YYREEE (reference sequence). The CDR3 sequence is CASSLWQGGYEQYF. The CDR3 bases are TGTGCCAGCAGCTTGTGGCAGGGGGGATACGAGCAGTACTTC.

The CDR3 loop reads CAWSEQGHYGYTF. The CDR3 coding sequence is TGTGCCTGGAGTGAACAGGGCCACTATGGCTACACCTTC. This sequence joins TRBV30 and TRBJ1-2, with a tentative D call TRBD1 (6 bases). V gave up 1 base and J gave up 3 bases, with 9 bases separating them. The germline CDR1 and CDR2 sequences are GTSNPN and SVGIG (reference sequence). The CDR3 covers 13 residues.